This section outlines one TCR beta chain sequence together with its context. In its sample, this clone was seen many times. This clone's antigen is unknown. The record has no base qualities; no much larger clone is one base away. The data were taken from a study of T cells after posttransplantation cyclophosphamide (dated by TCRdb to the mid-2010s). Notes on the research overall: T cell repertoire reconstitution was tracked by TRB sequencing after myeloablative bone marrow transplantation in which posttransplantation cyclophosphamide was used as GVHD prophylaxis. Samples from a few dozen PTCy-treated patients, along with samples from some 17 of their related bone marrow donors, underwent antigen receptor sequencing. Blood from every one of the 30 or so PTCy patients who had 1-year posttransplant specimens underwent TRB sequencing. Up to 3 additional blood samples from 2 to 5.2 years after transplant were also TRB-sequenced in 3 patients, as was pretransplant blood from a handful of patients. TRA and TRB clonality were tightly correlated in 9 samples, so subsequent TCR analyses focused on TRB only. Public TRB sequences were queried against a database of over 3,600 sequences associated with responses to pathogens, tumor antigens, self-antigens and alloantigens.

Study-level results and caveats: Donor-recipient similarity was low at 1-2 months but rose over the first year, and later blood repertoires were often dominated by donor CD8+ memory clones. The TRB repertoires of T cells infiltrating skin or the GI tract showed only limited overlap with the TRB repertoires found in blood. Across the 45 to 55 patients, TRB clonality was highly associated with recipient CMV seropositivity and CMV reactivation, and diversity with PTCy was similar to that in the CNI/methotrexate controls.

On the day of marrow donation, related bone marrow donors gave peripheral blood samples. Peripheral blood and bone marrow mononuclear cells were isolated by Ficoll-Hypaque density centrifugation and were cryopreserved. Genomic DNA was the input for TRB sequencing, which was run either with the immunoSEQ assay at survey resolution or with the hsTCRB kit. The published analysis was carried out like this. The immunoSEQ software was used for initial read processing, and the LymphoSeq R package was used for repertoire analyses. For each TRB dataset, clonality was calculated as 1 minus normalized Shannon entropy, and the Gini coefficient was computed as well. To infer phenotypes in unsorted samples, TRB sequences from sorted subsets of the recipient or donor were mapped onto unsorted samples from the same recipient. Entries here come from immuneACCESS through TCRdb and include only in-frame sequences with V and J called. Some clones fail to appear in such tables; in the studies checked, an unresolved V gene covers under half of the shortfall, and the cause of the remainder is unknown. D and trimming come from the DNA, and the V and J calls and clone size come from that table. The table records approximately 30,000 clones for this sample, and not one of them appears only once. The top ten clonotypes cover roughly 6.7% of the sample.

Sequenced sample: PBMCs. The sequence came from a woman between 45 and 60 years old in good health and a related stem cell transplant donor.

The nucleotide sequence reads as follows: TGTGCCAGCAGCCCGGGACTAGCGTCCGGCGAGCAGTACTTC. Its protein reads: CASSPGLASGEQYF. Recombination connected TRBV6-1 to TRBJ2-7, with 10 middle bases fitting TRBD2. From V the trimming removes 6 bases and from J it removes 6 bases, while the gene matches leave 8 bases of the junction unaccounted for. Reading the germline V gene gives CDR1 MNHNS and CDR2 SASEGT. Spanning cysteine to phenylalanine, the CDR3 consists of 14 amino acids. Only the CDR3 part of the read is kept: 42 bases, read in frame from the first base.